This T cell receptor beta chain was sequenced in a study of blood T cells in healthy people across ages. A second PCR, run for roughly 7 to 11 cycles, used a sample-barcoded 5' primer plus a J-beta primer mix. A single record per CDR3 protein comes from TCRdb applying MiXCR to the 5' RACE reads. Found here are some 730,000 distinct CDR3 sequences, over 20% of them singletons; the top ten hold about 20%. What was sequenced was blood. The TCR originated in a man between 65 and 85 years old in good health.

CDR3 DNA sequence: TGTGCCAGCAGTTACCATCCTGGACGGGATAATTCACCCCTCCACTTT. This translates into CASSYHPGRDNSPLHF. The chain combines TRBV6-5 with TRBJ1-6, with D unresolved. Trimming left V 2 bases short and J 5 bases short, with 13 bases between. Germline V gene sequence: CDR1 MNHEY, CDR2 SVGAGI. The CDR3 length is 16 residues.